Each of the 12 T cell receptor beta chains below was sequenced from the same sample in a study of blood T cell repertoires in COVID-19. Sequencing was performed with immunoSEQ multiplex PCR; in TCRdb, only in-frame clones are kept and a portion is missing. Counted here are nearly 200,000 clones, around nine tenths occurring once; the ten biggest clones make up about 6.8%. The sequencing input was peripheral blood. The origin of the receptors is a middle-aged woman who had recovered from COVID-19.

This clone came up once. The chain combines TRBV7-2 with TRBJ1-1; TRBD1 agrees at 7 bases. CDR3 length equals 15 residues. Germline CDR1 is SGHTA and CDR2 is FQGNSA. V lost 5 bases to trimming and J lost 0 bases; unmatched junction nucleotides: 6. Here the CDR3 reads CASSARQGLNTEAFF. DNA of the CDR3: TGTGCCAGCAGCGCGAGACAGGGCTTGAACACTGAAGCTTTCTTT.

This clone showed up just once. V usage is TRBV14 and J usage is TRBJ2-7; TRBD1 aligns across 9 bases. The CDR3 loop spans 17 amino acids. Germline V gene data show CDR1 as SGHDN and CDR2 as FVKESK. The junction had 14 bases not matched to a gene; V was cut back by 4 bases and J by 4 bases. CDR3 coding DNA: TGTGCCAGCAGCCCTAGGACAGGGGCCGGACGGTCTTACGAGCAGTACTTC. Translation: CASSPRTGAGRSYEQYF.

The chain combines TRBV3-1 (or the pseudogene TRBV3-2) with TRBJ1-2; TRBD1 is a possible D gene (6 bases). CDR3 length: 14 residues. Germline values: CDR1 LGHDT, CDR2 YNNKEL (reference sequence). The V gene lost 0 bases and the J gene lost 4 bases, with 9 bases spanning the gap. DNA for the CDR3: TGTGCCAGCAGCCAAGAGGACAGAACCTATGGCTACACCTTC. Protein sequence: CASSQEDRTYGYTF.

This clone was observed a single time. This chain uses TRBV19 with TRBJ1-2, with 9 nucleotides matching TRBD1. This CDR3 is built from 11 residues. Germline values: CDR1 LNHDA, CDR2 SQIVND (reference sequence). With V trimmed by 6 bases and J by 8 bases, 1 base remained unmatched. The CDR3 here is CASRDRGGYTF. The CDR3 coding sequence is TGTGCCAGTAGGGACAGGGGAGGCTACACCTTC.

J is TRBJ2-7 and V is TRBV10-3; 9 bases align to TRBD2. Trimming took 2 bases from V and 5 from J; bases not matched to a gene: 10. The CDR3 loop spans 16 amino acids. Germline-derived CDR1 and CDR2 are ENHRY and SYGVKD. For the CDR3, the DNA is TGTGCCATCAGTGAGGCCCCGGGACTAGCTAGGAACGAGCAGTACTTC. Amino acids: CAISEAPGLARNEQYF.

The chain combines TRBV30 with TRBJ1-2; 9 bases line up with TRBD1. Trimming removed 3 bases from V and 5 bases from J; junction bases left unmatched: 7. From germline, CDR1 is GTSNPN and CDR2 SVGIG (reference sequence). This CDR3 has 14 residues. The CDR3 loop reads CAWRLKQGAYGYTF. CDR3 bases: TGTGCCTGGAGGTTAAAACAGGGGGCTTATGGCTACACCTTC.

This clone was counted once. The chain links TRBV21-1 to TRBJ2-5; TRBD2, as called in the table, went unchecked against the DNA. TRBV21-1 is termed a pseudogene. The CDR3 is 17 residues long. The CDR3 nucleotides are TGTGCCAGCAGCAAAGTCTATCGGGAGAAGCGGCAAGAGACCCAGTACTTC. It codes for CASSKVYREKRQETQYF.

CDR3 coding DNA: TGTGCCAGCAGCCATCCGACAGGTTCAAGGTCCGCCGAGCAGTACTTC. It codes for CASSHPTGSRSAEQYF. The V gene is TRBV7-9, the J gene TRBJ2-7, with D perhaps matching TRBD1 (6 bases). The V end was cut by 5 bases, the J end by 6 bases, with 23 bases between. Germline CDR1 reads SEHNR; CDR2 reads FQNEAQ (reference sequence). The CDR3 runs 16 residues. The full variable domain, completed using reference TRBV7-9 and TRBJ2-7, is DTGVSQNPRHKITKRGQNVTFRCDPISEHNRLYWYRQTLGQGPEFLTYFQNEAQLEKSRLLSDRFSAERPKGSFSTLEIQRTEQGDSAMYLCASSHPTGSRSAEQYFGPGTRLTVT.

The chain combines TRBV6-5 with TRBJ2-7, with D perhaps TRBD2 (6 bases). The CDR3 is made up of 13 amino acids. Germline assignment: CDR1 MNHEY and CDR2 SVGAGI. Trimming left V 6 bases short and J 6 bases short, with 15 bases between. Here the CDR3 DNA reads TGTGCCAGCAGCTACGGGACTTCCCTCGAGCAGTACTTC. Translating gives CASSYGTSLEQYF.

A remark on this clone: The junction does not match germline at one end; this may be a read error. This chain connects TRBV7-2 to TRBJ1-2, with a tentative D call TRBD1 (5 bases). The germline gives CDR1 SGHTA, CDR2 FQGNSA. CDR3 length: 12 amino acids. CDR3 coding DNA: TGTGCCAGCAGCCCGCGCGGCAGGGAAGCCCATTTC. This sequence encodes CASSPRGREAHF.

The genes are TRBV30 and TRBJ2-4, with 7 bases aligning to TRBD2. Trimming at V came to 2 bases and at J to 8 bases, leaving 3 bases not matched to a gene. The germline gives CDR1 GTSNPN, CDR2 SVGIG (reference sequence). The CDR3 sequence is 12 residues long. CDR3 sequence (DNA): TGTGCCTGGAGTCCAGGGAGGGACATTCAGTACTTC. It codes for CAWSPGRDIQYF.

The chain couples TRBV19 to TRBJ2-1, with D unclear. V lost 7 bases and J lost 7, with 8 bases in between. Germline values: CDR1 LNHDA, CDR2 SQIVND (reference sequence). The CDR3 covers 11 residues. The DNA for the CDR3 is TGTGCCAGTATTGCAGCGAATGAGCAGTTCTTC. Translating it yields CASIAANEQFF.